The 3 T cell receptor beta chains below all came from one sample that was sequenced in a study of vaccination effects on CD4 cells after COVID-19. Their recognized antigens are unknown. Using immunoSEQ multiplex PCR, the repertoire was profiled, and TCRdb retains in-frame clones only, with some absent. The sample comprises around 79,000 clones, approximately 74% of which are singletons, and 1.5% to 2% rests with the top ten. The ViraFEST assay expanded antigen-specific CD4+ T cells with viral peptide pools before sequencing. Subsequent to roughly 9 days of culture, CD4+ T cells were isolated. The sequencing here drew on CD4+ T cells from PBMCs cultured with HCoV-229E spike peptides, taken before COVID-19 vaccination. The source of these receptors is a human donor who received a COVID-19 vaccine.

CDR3 amino acids: CASSRLAGYNEQFF. For the CDR3, the DNA is TGTGCCAGCAGTAGACTAGCGGGGTACAATGAGCAGTTCTTC. The chain is built from TRBV11-2 and TRBJ2-1; 11 nucleotides agree with TRBD2. This CDR3 contains 14 residues. CDR1 is SGHAT and CDR2 is FQNNGV in the germline V gene. J gave up 4 bases and V 6 bases, and 2 bases lay outside the gene matches.

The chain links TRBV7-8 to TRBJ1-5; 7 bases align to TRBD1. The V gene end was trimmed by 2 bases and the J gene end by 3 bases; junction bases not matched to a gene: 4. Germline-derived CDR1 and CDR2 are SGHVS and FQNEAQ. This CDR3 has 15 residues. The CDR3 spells CASSLMGQLNQPQHF. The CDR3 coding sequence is TGTGCCAGCAGCTTAATGGGACAGCTCAATCAGCCCCAGCATTTT.

The CDR3 is CASSYSIAGGSEQFF. In DNA form, the CDR3 reads TGTGCCAGCAGTTACTCGATAGCGGGGGGCAGTGAGCAGTTCTTC. The chain couples TRBV6-2 or TRBV6-3 to TRBJ2-1; 10 bases map to TRBD2. The germline gives CDR1 MNHEY, CDR2 SVGEGT. This CDR3 has 15 residues. Trimming removed 0 bases from V and 9 bases from J; junction bases left unmatched: 5.